The entry below gives a single T cell receptor beta chain sequence along with its context. Its antigen remains unknown. Between the trimmed V and J ends, which lost 5 bases and 2 bases, there was a span of 14 bases. The germline V gene encodes CDR1 MNHNS and CDR2 SASEGT. The length of the CDR3 is 15 residues. This record belongs to a study of beta chain features in type 1 diabetes. Study-wide findings and caveats: Patients with type 1 diabetes carried fewer insertions and had more deletions at their VDJ junctions. Moderate but significant shortening of TCRB CDR3s was recorded in all four CD4+ subsets from Type 1 diabetes patients.

The whole isolated RNA underwent reverse transcription, so sequencing captured expressed TCRB transcripts. The method was immunoSEQ multiplex PCR; TCRdb's version includes in-frame clones alone and lacks a portion of them. Here the sample spans approximately 270,000 clones, 14% being singletons. The chain carries TRBV6-1 and TRBJ2-3; D perhaps matches TRBD1 (6 bases). The sequencing input was naive CD4+ T cells from blood. The sequence derives from a man in his thirties or forties with type 1 diabetes. The CDR3 region has the DNA TGTGCCAGCAGTAAGAACAGGGCTGTCACAGATACGCAGTATTTT. It codes for CASSKNRAVTDTQYF.